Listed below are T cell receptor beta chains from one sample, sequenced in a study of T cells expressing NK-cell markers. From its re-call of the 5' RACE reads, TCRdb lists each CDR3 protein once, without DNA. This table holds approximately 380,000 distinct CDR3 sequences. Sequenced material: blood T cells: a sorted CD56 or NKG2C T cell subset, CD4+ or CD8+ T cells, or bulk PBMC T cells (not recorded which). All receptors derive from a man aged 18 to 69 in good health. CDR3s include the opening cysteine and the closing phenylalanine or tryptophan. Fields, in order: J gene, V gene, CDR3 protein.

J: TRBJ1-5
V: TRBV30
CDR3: CAWSSPRPNQPQHF

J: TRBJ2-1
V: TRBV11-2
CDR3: CASSSRLAGMGNEQFF

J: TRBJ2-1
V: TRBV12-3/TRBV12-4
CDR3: CASSFPLASNNEQFF

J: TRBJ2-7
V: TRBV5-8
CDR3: CASSPRDRDEQYF

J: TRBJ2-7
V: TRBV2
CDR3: CASSWEGRGEQYF

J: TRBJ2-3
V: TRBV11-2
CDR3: CASSFGPRTTDTQYF

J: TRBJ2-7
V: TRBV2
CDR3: CASSQQGGYEQYF

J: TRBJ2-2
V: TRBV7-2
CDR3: CASSKRTGYTGELFF

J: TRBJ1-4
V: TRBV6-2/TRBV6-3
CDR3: CASSQRDSATNEKLFF

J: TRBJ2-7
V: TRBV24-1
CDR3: CATRTGDPSYEQYF

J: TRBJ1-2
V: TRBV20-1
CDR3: CSASPRQGIRNGYTF

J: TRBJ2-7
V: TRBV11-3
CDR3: CASSLGHTYEQYF

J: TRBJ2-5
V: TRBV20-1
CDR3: CSASRRASIQETQYF

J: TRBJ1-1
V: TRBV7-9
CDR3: CASSGLGQGAGEAFF

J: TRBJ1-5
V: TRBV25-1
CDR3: CASSEGGGGTVNQPQHF

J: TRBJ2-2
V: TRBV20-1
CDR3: CSARDDSGVRTGELFF

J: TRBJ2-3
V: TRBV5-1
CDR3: CASSLRDRGYTDTQYF

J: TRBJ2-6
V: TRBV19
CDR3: CASSIRGSSGANVLTF

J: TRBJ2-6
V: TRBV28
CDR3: CASSSAGTGRSGANVLTF

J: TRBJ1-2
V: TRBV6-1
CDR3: CASRRRTGNYGYTF

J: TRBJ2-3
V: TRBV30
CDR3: CAWSRGQGGSTDTQYF

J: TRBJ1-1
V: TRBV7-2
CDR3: CASSLDPRVDTEAFF

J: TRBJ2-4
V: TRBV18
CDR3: CASADTGSGADAKNIQYF

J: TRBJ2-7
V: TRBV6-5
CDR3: CASSYSGQGFGEQYF

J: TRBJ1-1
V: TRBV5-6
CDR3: CASSFLTGGRSEAFF

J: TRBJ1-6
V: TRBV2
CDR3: CASSEGRGKRGSPLHF

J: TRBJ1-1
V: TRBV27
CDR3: CASSFLQNTEAFF

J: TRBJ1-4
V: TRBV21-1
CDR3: CASSSQGRPNEKLFF

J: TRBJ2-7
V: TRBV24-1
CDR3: CATRGLRYEQYF

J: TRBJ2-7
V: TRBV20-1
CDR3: CSARSGRHLEQYF

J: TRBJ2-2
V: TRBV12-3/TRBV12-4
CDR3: CAKGTNTGELFF

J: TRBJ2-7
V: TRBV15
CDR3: CATSSGTSGGYEQYF

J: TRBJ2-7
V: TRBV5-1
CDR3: CASSRGTSYEQYF

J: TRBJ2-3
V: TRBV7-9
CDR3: CASSSVEGQYF